One and the same sample provided the 13 T cell receptor beta chains below, sequenced in a study of blood T cell repertoires in COVID-19. Data came from immunoSEQ multiplex PCR; TCRdb stores just in-frame clones and leaves some out. The sample lists 80,000 to 100,000 clones; 70% to 90% were seen once. The sequenced sample consisted of peripheral blood. All receptors derive from a man between 65 and 79 years old with acute or convalescent COVID-19.

This clone showed up just once. The CDR3 here is CASSSSALPTDTQYF. The CDR3 bases are TGTGCCAGCAGTTCCTCTGCCCTACCCACAGATACGCAGTATTTT. V usage is TRBV6-2 or TRBV6-3 and J usage is TRBJ2-3; D not certain. The length of the CDR3 is 15 residues. With 4 bases removed from V and 2 bases from J, the gap between germline ends came to 13 bases. CDR1 and CDR2 (germline): MNHEY, SVGEGT.

The V gene is TRBV5-6, the J gene TRBJ1-2; 7 bases match TRBD1. V dropped 4 bases and J dropped 6; count of bases not matched to a gene: 12. CDR1 and CDR2 (germline): SGHDT, YYEEEE. The CDR3 extends over 15 amino acids. CDR3: CASSTPIRDRHGYTF. The CDR3 DNA sequence: TGTGCCAGCAGCACTCCAATTCGGGACAGACATGGCTACACCTTC.

This CDR3 is CASSAGQENSPLHF. The CDR3 nucleotides read TGTGCCAGCAGCGCGGGACAGGAGAATTCACCCCTCCACTTT. The chain recombines TRBV9 with TRBJ1-6, with 8 bases aligning to TRBD1. CDR1 is SGDLS and CDR2 is YYNGEE in the germline V gene. The CDR3 is 14 residues long. The junction had 3 bases not matched to a gene; V was cut back by 3 bases and J by 7 bases.

This clone occurred once. The chain combines TRBV5-1 with TRBJ1-4, with TRBD1 as a possible D gene (6 bases). The CDR3 covers 15 residues. The germline V gene encodes CDR1 SGHRS and CDR2 YFSETQ. V lost 0 bases to trimming and J lost 8 bases, with 14 bases between them. CDR3 sequence: CASSLDTGTKEKLFF. The CDR3 nucleotides are TGCGCCAGCAGCTTGGATACCGGGACAAAAGAAAAACTGTTTTTT.

This chain connects TRBV6-1 to TRBJ1-3; 11 nucleotides agree with TRBD1. The CDR3 runs to 16 residues. With V trimmed by 0 bases and J by 7 bases, 5 bases remained unmatched. Looked up from germline, CDR1 is MNHNS and CDR2 is SASEGT. The CDR3 region is CASSEAGTGGTNTIYF. Written as DNA, the CDR3 is TGTGCCAGCAGTGAAGCAGGGACAGGGGGTACCAACACCATATATTTT.

This clone was picked up one time. The chain is built from TRBV4-2 and TRBJ2-3; 10 bases fit TRBD2. The CDR3 contains 15 residues. In germline, CDR1 is LGHNA, CDR2 YNFKEQ. J lost 15 bases, V lost 5 bases, and 17 bases had no gene match. CDR3 sequence (DNA): TGTGCCAGCAGCGCTTCTCCCTCTACTAGCGGGACCCCCTATTTT. It is translated as CASSASPSTSGTPYF.

This clone showed up just a few times. The chain links TRBV11-2 to TRBJ1-2; possible D gene TRBD1, 6 bases. Trimming removed 5 bases from V and 1 base from J, with 20 bases in between. Germline V gene data show CDR1 as SGHAT and CDR2 as FQNNGV. The CDR3 contains 17 residues. The CDR3 region is CASSPIRSAGVNYGYTF. CDR3 nucleotides: TGTGCCAGCAGCCCCATCAGGTCGGCAGGGGTTAACTATGGCTACACCTTC.

The rearrangement uses TRBV6-1 and TRBJ2-1; 8 positions agree with TRBD1. The CDR3 totals 16 residues. Per the germline V gene, CDR1 is MNHNS and CDR2 is SASEGT. V dropped 3 bases and J dropped 4; count of bases not matched to a gene: 8. In DNA, the CDR3 is TGTGCCAGCAGTGATTTTGGGGGACAGGCGTACAATGAGCAGTTCTTC. Protein sequence: CASSDFGGQAYNEQFF.

The chain recombines TRBV19 with TRBJ2-2; weak D call: TRBD2 (7 bases). The CDR3 has 14 amino acids. Trimming took 5 bases from V and 4 from J, leaving 11 bases between them. Germline CDR1 LNHDA, CDR2 SQIVND (reference sequence). The CDR3 sequence is CASSPRGGTGELFF. Here the CDR3 DNA reads TGTGCCAGTAGTCCTAGGGGGGGCACCGGGGAGCTGTTTTTT.

The chain has TRBV19 and TRBJ2-6; weak D call: TRBD2 (5 bases). The CDR3 spans 17 residues. V gave up 7 bases and J gave up 0 bases, with 16 bases separating them. CDR1 is LNHDA and CDR2 is SQIVND in the germline V gene (reference sequence). CDR3 protein: CASTIGRGSSGANVLTF. The CDR3 nucleotides read TGTGCCAGTACCATTGGAAGAGGGAGCTCTGGGGCCAACGTCCTGACTTTC.

The chain carries TRBV6-1 and TRBJ1-6; 9 bases are shared with TRBD1. The CDR3 covers 20 residues. CDR1 and CDR2 (germline): MNHNS, SASEGT. Germline trimming cut 1 base from V and 5 bases from J; bases unmatched to any gene: 15. The CDR3 DNA sequence: TGTGCCAGCAGTGAAGTAGTATACGATTCGAGACAGGGGGATAATTCACCCCTCCACTTT. The encoded protein is CASSEVVYDSRQGDNSPLHF.

The chain is built from TRBV19 and TRBJ2-7, with D tentatively TRBD1 (6 bases). V was clipped by 8 bases and J by 7 bases, with 21 bases between them. Germline V gene data show CDR1 as LNHDA and CDR2 as SQIVND (reference sequence). The CDR3 loop spans 14 amino acids. This CDR3 is CASGSRGQPGEQYF. DNA for the CDR3: TGTGCCAGTGGGAGCCGGGGACAACCGGGGGAGCAGTACTTC.

The chain employs TRBV6-5 and TRBJ2-7, with D maybe TRBD1 (6 bases). The CDR3 is made up of 12 amino acids. Germline V CDR1 and CDR2: MNHEY, SVGAGI. V gave up 5 bases and J gave up 5 bases, with 10 bases separating them. The CDR3 DNA reads as TGTGCCAGCAGTCAGGGGACGGACGAGCAGTACTTC. Translated, it gives CASSQGTDEQYF.